This TCR beta chain is from a study of T-cell memory formation after mild COVID-19. Study context: Clustering of TCRs was largely donor specific.

The V end lost 4 bases, the J end lost 4 bases, and 14 bases lay between the germline ends. This CDR3 contains 14 residues. Germline CDR1 ENHRY, CDR2 SYGVKD. MiXCR, run by TCRdb on the 5' RACE reads, gives a single entry per CDR3 protein. This sample carries about 350,000 distinct CDR3 sequences, about an eighth of them seen once, and the ten largest clones take 22%. The rearrangement links TRBV10-3 to TRBJ2-7, with D possibly matching TRBD1 (6 bases). The specimen was PBMCs or a T cell subset sorted from them (not recorded which). The TCR originated in a man in his late teens or twenties who had mild COVID-19 (a few samples of this study predate the infection). Cell type and time point are not known. CDR3 sequence (DNA): TGTGCCATCAGTGCCGGACAGAGAGCTTACGAGCAGTACTTC. Translating gives CAISAGQRAYEQYF.